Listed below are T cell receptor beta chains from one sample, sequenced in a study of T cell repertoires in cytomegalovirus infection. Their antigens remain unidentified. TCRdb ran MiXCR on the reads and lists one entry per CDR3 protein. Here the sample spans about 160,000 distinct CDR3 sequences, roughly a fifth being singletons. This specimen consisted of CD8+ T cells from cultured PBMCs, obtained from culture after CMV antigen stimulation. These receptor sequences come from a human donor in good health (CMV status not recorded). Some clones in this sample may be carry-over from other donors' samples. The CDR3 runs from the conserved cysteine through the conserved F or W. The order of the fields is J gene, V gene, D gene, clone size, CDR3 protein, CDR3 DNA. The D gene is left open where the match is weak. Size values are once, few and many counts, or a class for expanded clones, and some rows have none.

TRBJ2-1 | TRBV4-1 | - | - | CASSQDSSSSYNEQFF | TGCGCCAGCAGCCAAGACTCGTCTAGCTCCTACAATGAGCAGTTCTTC
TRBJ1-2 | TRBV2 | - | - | CASRPPPKDYTF | TGTGCCAGCAGGCCTCCTCCGAAGGACTACACCTTC
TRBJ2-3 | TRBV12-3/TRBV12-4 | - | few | CASSSADHTDTQYF | TGTGCCAGCAGTTCGGCGGACCACACAGATACGCAGTATTTT
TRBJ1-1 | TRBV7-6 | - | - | CASSLARGPWNTEAFF | TGTGCCAGCAGCTTAGCGCGGGGCCCATGGAACACTGAAGCTTTCTTT
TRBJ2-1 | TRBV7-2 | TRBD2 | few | CASSPPGLADYNEQFF | TGTGCCAGCAGCCCCCCGGGACTAGCGGACTACAATGAGCAGTTCTTC
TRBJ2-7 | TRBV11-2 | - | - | CASAEGQGTYEQYF | TGTGCCAGCGCTGAGGGGCAGGGAACCTACGAGCAGTACTTC
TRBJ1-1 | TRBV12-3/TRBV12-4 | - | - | CASKGGSEAFF | TGTGCCAGCAAAGGAGGGTCTGAAGCTTTCTTT
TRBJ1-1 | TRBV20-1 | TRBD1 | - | CSARPRDRVRGTEAFF | TGCAGTGCTAGACCCCGGGACAGGGTCCGGGGAACTGAAGCTTTCTTT
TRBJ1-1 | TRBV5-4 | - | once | CASSLAGLGLGTEAFF | TGTGCCAGCAGCTTGGCGGGTTTGGGTTTAGGGACTGAAGCTTTCTTT
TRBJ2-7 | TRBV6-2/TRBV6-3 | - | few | CASSYRQETYEQYF | TGTGCCAGCAGTTACAGGCAGGAAACCTACGAGCAGTACTTC
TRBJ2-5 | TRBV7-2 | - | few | CASTGDSLRETQYF | TGTGCCAGCACGGGGGACAGTCTCCGAGAGACCCAGTACTTC
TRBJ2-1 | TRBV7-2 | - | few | CASSLEGTYNEQFF | TGTGCCAGCAGCTTAGAAGGGACCTACAATGAGCAGTTCTTC
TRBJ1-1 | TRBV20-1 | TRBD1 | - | CSARDTGTGANTEAFF | TGCAGTGCTAGAGATACGGGGACAGGGGCGAACACTGAAGCTTTCTTT
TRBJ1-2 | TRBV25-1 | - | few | CATEGSGDYGYTF | TGTGCCACCGAGGGCTCGGGGGACTATGGCTACACCTTC
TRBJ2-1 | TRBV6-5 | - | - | CASSYSALGDEQFF | TGTGCCAGCAGTTACTCTGCTTTGGGAGATGAGCAGTTCTTC
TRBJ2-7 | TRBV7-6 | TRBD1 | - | CASSLAIEGAGEQYF | TGTGCCAGCAGCTTAGCGATAGAGGGGGCAGGCGAGCAGTACTTC
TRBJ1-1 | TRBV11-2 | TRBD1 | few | CASSAPGQAEAFF | TGTGCCAGCAGCGCCCCGGGACAGGCTGAAGCTTTCTTT
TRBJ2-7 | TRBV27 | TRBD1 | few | CASSLLTGTGDSREQYF | TGTGCCAGCAGTCTCTTAACCGGGACAGGGGATTCGCGTGAGCAGTACTTC
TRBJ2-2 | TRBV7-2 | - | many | CASSPTTGELFF | TGTGCCAGCAGCCCGACCACCGGGGAGCTGTTTTTT
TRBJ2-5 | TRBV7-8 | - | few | CASSFEYGQETQYF | TGTGCCAGCAGCTTTGAGTACGGGCAAGAGACCCAGTACTTC
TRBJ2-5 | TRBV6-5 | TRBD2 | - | CASSSRTSGRGETQYF | TGTGCCAGCAGTTCCCGGACTAGCGGGCGAGGAGAGACCCAGTACTTC
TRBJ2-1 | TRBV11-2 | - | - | CASSFRDGMGRSYGEQFF | TGTGCCAGCAGCTTTAGGGACGGGATGGGTCGGAGTTATGGGGAGCAGTTCTTC
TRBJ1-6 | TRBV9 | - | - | CASSPANNSPLHF | TGTGCCAGCAGCCCCGCGAATAATTCACCCCTCCACTTT
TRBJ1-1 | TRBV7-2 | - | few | CASSLWGIEAFF | TGTGCCAGCAGCTTATGGGGGATCGAAGCTTTCTTT
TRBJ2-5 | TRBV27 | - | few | CASSPDGLETQYF | TGTGCCAGCAGCCCGGACGGGCTCGAGACCCAGTACTTC
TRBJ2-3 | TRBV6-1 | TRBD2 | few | CASSTVGGRSDTQYF | TGTGCCAGCAGCACCGTGGGGGGGAGATCAGATACGCAGTATTTT
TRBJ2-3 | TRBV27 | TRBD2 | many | CASSPQISGGVVKDTQYF | TGTGCCAGCAGTCCCCAAATAAGCGGGGGCGTGGTAAAAGATACGCAGTATTTT
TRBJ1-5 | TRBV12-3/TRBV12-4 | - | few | CASRVRGLGQPQHF | TGTGCCAGCAGAGTCAGGGGTTTGGGGCAGCCCCAGCATTTT
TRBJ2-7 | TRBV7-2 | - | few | CASSLEHGYEQYF | TGTGCCAGCAGCTTAGAGCACGGGTACGAGCAGTACTTC
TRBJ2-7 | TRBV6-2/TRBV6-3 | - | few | CASMSESMAFYEQYF | TGTGCCAGCATGAGCGAGTCAATGGCCTTCTACGAGCAGTACTTC
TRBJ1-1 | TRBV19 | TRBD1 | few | CASSTTGTEDTEAFF | TGTGCCAGTAGTACGACAGGGACTGAGGACACTGAAGCTTTCTTT
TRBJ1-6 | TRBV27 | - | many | CASKKGSVIYNSPLHF | TGTGCCAGCAAAAAGGGGTCGGTAATATATAATTCACCCCTCCACTTT
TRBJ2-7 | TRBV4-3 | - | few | CASSPGEGSYEQYF | TGCGCCAGCAGCCCAGGAGAGGGATCCTACGAGCAGTACTTC
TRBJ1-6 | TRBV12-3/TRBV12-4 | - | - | CASSYEDLNSPLHF | TGTGCCAGCAGTTACGAAGACTTAAATTCACCCCTCCACTTT
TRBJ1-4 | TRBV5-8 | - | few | CASSPGPGLGEKLFF | TGTGCCAGCAGCCCTGGCCCTGGGCTTGGTGAAAAACTGTTTTTT
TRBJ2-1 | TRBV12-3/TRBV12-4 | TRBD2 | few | CASSLPTSGGPSYNEQFF | TGTGCCAGCAGTTTACCGACTAGCGGGGGGCCCTCCTACAATGAGCAGTTCTTC
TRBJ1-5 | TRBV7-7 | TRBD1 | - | CASSSYPAGQSDNQPQHF | TGTGCCAGCAGCTCCTACCCCGCGGGACAGAGCGACAATCAGCCCCAGCATTTT
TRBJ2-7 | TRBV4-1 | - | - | CASSQAGPERTEGGEQYF | TGCGCCAGCAGCCAAGCTGGACCCGAACGGACAGAGGGAGGCGAGCAGTACTTC
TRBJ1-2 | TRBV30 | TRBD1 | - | CAWSAPGQGNYGYTF | TGTGCCTGGAGTGCCCCGGGACAGGGAAACTATGGCTACACCTTC
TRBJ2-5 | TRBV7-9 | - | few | CASSPIQPGPKETQYF | TGTGCCAGCAGCCCCATACAACCGGGACCTAAGGAGACCCAGTACTTC
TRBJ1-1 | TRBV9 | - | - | CASSSSEGLGTEAFF | TGTGCCAGCAGCTCTAGCGAGGGGTTGGGCACTGAAGCTTTCTTT
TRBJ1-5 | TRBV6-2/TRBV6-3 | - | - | CASSYSTTTGRGNQPQHF | TGTGCCAGCAGTTACTCGACGACAACGGGTCGGGGGAATCAGCCCCAGCATTTT